The source of this T cell receptor (beta chain) is a study of beta chain features in type 1 diabetes. Notes on the study in general: People with Type 1 diabetes carried modestly yet significantly shorter TCRB CDR3s in all four CD4+ subsets.

Trimming removed 3 bases from V and 7 bases from J, with 18 bases in between. The CDR3 sequence is 15 residues long. From germline, CDR1 is GTSNPN and CDR2 SVGIG (reference sequence). This clone occurred a few times. Its target is not known. Expressed TCRB transcripts were sequenced, since all the RNA that had been isolated was reverse transcribed. Measured with immunoSEQ multiplex PCR; TCRdb has only the in-frame clones, and not every one. The sample has over 650,000 clones, roughly 13% seen once. Averaging around 120 mL, one heparinised blood draw came from each individual donor. Isolation of CD4+ naive, central memory, regulatory and stem cell-like memory cells was achieved by sorting via CD45RO/CCR7/CD25/CD127/CD95/CD27.

The specimen sequenced was naive CD4+ T cells from blood. This chain links TRBV30 with TRBJ1-4, with TRBD1 as a possible D gene (5 bases). The receptor was isolated from a man between 18 and 29 years old with type 1 diabetes. Written as DNA, the CDR3 is TGTGCCTGGAGAGGGGAGAGGAGTAAAGGTGAAAAACTGTTTTTT. It specifies CAWRGERSKGEKLFF.